This TCR beta chain emerged from a study of T cells in Graves' hyperthyroidism and ophthalmopathy. Findings of the study overall: The model anticipated ophthalmopathy a median about six months pre-onset. Blood samples included most of the expanded thyroid clonotypes exceeding 0.001.

Many counts were recorded for this clonotype. Its cognate antigen is unknown. RNA transcripts served as the template for amplifying TCR beta CDR3 regions. TCR CDR3 underwent first-round RT-PCR with the HTBI primer set. TCRdb independently ran MiXCR on the multiplex PCR reads; one entry per CDR3 protein. This table holds a few hundred thousand distinct CDR3 sequences, 16% found once. Trimming pared 0 bases from V and 2 bases from J, leaving 10 bases between. Per the germline V gene, CDR1 is ENHRY and CDR2 is SYGVKD. The CDR3 totals 15 residues. Clinical symptoms, serum thyroxine, TRAb, thyroid ultrasound and orbital computed tomography informed diagnoses.

This TCR was recovered from a woman aged 25 to 45 with Graves' ophthalmopathy. Sequenced: blood. The J gene is TRBJ2-5, the V gene TRBV10-3, with D perhaps matching TRBD2 (6 bases). CDR3 DNA sequence: TGTGCCATCAGTGAGTCTTGGAGCGGGCAAGAGACCCAGTACTTC. Protein sequence: CAISESWSGQETQYF.